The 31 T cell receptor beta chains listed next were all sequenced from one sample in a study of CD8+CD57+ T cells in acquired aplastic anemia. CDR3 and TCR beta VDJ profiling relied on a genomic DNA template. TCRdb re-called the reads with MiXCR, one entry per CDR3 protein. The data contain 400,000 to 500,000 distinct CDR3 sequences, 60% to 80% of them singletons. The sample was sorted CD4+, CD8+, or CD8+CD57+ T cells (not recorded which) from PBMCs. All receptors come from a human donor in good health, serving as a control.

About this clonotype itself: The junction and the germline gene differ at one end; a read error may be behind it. In DNA form, the CDR3 reads TGTGCCAGCAGCGTACTCGGACCGCCTGGGGCCAACGACTTC. This encodes CASSVLGPPGANDF. The chain has TRBV9 and TRBJ2-7; a weak D match, TRBD1 (5 bases). The CDR3 is 14 amino acids. The V gene's germline CDR1 is SGDLS and CDR2 YYNGEE.

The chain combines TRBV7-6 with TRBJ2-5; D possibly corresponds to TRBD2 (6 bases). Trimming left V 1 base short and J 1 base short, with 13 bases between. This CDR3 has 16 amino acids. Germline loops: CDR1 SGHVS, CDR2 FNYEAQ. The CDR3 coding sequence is TGTGCCAGCAGCTTAGGGTTGGAGGGCAGCCAAGAGACCCAGTACTTC. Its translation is CASSLGLEGSQETQYF.

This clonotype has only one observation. The DNA of the CDR3 is TGTGCCAGCAGTTTTACAGGAGTGGGCTACGAGCAGTACTTC. Amino acids: CASSFTGVGYEQYF. The genes are TRBV12-3 or TRBV12-4 and TRBJ2-7; D may be TRBD1 (5 bases). V was pared by 3 bases and J by 3 bases, with 12 bases between. The CDR3 totals 14 residues.

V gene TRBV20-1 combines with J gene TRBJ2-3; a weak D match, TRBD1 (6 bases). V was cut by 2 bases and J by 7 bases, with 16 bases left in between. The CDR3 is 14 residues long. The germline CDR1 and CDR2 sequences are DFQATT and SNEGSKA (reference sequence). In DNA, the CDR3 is TGCAGTGCTAGAAACACAGGGACACCCAATACGCAGTATTTT. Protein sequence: CSARNTGTPNTQYF.

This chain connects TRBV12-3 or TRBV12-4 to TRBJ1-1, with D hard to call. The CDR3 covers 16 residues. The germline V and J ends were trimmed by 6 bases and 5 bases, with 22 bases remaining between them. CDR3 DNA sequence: TGTGCCAGCAGCTTACCGTTACAGTCTTCGGGGACTGAAGCTTTCTTT. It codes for CASSLPLQSSGTEAFF.

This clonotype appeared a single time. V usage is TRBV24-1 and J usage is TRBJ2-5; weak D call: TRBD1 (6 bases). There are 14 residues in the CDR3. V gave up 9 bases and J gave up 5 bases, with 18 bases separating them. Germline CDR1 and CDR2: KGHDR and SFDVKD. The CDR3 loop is CATGQPVTPETQYF. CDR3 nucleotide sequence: TGTGCCACCGGACAGCCGGTTACCCCCGAGACCCAGTACTTC.

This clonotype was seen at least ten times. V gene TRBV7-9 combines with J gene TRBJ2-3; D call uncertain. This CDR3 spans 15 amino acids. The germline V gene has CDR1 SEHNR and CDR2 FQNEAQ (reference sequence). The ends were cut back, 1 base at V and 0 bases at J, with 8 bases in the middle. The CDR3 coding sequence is TGTGCCAGCAGCTTAGGCCTCGGGAGCACAGATACGCAGTATTTT. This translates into CASSLGLGSTDTQYF.

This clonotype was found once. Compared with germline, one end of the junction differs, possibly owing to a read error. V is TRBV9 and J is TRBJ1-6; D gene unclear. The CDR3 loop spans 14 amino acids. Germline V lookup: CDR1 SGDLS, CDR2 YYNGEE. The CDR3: CASTATVNTEALYF. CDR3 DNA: TGTGCCAGCACCGCCACAGTGAACACTGAAGCTCTCTACTTT. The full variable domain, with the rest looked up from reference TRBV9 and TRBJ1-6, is DSGVTQTPKHLITATGQRVTLRCSPRSGDLSVYWYQQSLDQGLQFLIQYYNGEERAKGNILERFSAQQFPDLHSELNLSSLELGDSALYFCASTATVNTEALYFGNGTRLTVT.

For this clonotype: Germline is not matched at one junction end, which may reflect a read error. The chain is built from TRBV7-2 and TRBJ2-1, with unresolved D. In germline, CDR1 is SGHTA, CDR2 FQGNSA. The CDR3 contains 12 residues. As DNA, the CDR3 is TGTGCCAGTAGCACGACATACGATGAGCAGCTCTTC. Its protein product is CASSTTYDEQLF.

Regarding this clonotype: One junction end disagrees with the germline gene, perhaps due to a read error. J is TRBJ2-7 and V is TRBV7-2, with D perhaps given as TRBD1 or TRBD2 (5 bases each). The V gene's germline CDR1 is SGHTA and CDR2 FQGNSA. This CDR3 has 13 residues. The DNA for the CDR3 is TGTGCCAGCAGCTTAGAAGGACCCTCGGGGCCCGGCTTC. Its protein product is CASSLEGPSGPGF.

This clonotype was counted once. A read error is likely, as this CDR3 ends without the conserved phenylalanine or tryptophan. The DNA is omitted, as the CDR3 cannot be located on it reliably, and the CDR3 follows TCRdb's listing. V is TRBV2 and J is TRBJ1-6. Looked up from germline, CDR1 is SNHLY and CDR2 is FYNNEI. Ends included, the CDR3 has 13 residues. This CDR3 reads CASSEAPRGPGHD.

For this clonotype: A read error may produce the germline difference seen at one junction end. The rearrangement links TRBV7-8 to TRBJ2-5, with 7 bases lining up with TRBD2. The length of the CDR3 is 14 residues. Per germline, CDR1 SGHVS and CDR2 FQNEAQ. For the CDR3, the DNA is TGTGCCAGTAGCCGCCAGGGAGGGGCTGAGACCCAGTATTTC. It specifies CASSRQGGAETQYF.

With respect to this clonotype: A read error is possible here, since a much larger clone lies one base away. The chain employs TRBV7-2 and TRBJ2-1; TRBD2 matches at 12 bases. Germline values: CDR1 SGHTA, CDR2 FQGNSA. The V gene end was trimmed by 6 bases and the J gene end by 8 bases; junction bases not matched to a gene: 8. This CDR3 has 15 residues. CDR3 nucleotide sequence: TGTGCCAGCAGTTCGGGGGCTAGCGGGGGGGATGAGCAGTTCTTC. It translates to CASSSGASGGDEQFF.

The CDR3 DNA follows: TGTGCCAGTAGTACAGGCCTATGGACCGCACCCCTCCACTTT. Translated: CASSTGLWTAPLHF. The chain uses TRBV19 and TRBJ1-1; D is uncertain. The DNA end lines up better with TRBJ1-6; the J call may be wrong. This CDR3 comprises 14 residues. Germline CDR1 is LNHDA and CDR2 is SQIVND (reference sequence).

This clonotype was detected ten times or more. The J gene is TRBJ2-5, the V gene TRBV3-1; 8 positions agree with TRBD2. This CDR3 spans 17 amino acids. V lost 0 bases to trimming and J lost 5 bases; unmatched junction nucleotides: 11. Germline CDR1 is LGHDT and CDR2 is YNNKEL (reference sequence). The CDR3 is CASSQDRVSGGGETQYF. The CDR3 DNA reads TGTGCCAGCAGCCAAGATCGGGTCAGCGGGGGCGGCGAGACCCAGTACTTC.

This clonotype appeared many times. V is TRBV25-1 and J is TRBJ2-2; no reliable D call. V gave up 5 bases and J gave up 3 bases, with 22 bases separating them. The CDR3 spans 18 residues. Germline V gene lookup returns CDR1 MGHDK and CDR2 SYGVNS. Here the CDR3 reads CASSLRPGHPFYTGELFF. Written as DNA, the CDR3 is TGTGCCAGCAGTTTAAGACCGGGCCACCCTTTTTACACCGGGGAGCTGTTTTTT.

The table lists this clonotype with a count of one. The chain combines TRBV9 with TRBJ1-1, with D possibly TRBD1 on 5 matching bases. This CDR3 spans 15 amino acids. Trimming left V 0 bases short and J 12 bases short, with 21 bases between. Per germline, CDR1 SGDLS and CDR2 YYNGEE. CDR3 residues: CASSVGGYEEARSFF. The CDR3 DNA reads TGTGCCAGCAGCGTAGGGGGGTACGAGGAAGCAAGATCTTTCTTT.

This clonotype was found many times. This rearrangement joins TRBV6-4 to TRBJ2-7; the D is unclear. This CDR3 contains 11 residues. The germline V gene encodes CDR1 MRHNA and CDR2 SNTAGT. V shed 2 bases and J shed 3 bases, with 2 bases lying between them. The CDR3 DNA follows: TGTGCCAGCAGTGACGGCTACGAGCAGTACTTC. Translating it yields CASSDGYEQYF.

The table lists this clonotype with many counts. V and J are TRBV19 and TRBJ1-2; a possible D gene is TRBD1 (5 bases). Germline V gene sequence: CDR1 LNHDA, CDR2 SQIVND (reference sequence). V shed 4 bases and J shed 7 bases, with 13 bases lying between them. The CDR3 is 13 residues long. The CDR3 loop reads CASSNQGRGGYTF. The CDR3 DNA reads TGTGCCAGTAGTAATCAGGGACGGGGTGGCTACACCTTC. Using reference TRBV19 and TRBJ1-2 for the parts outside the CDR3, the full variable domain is DGGITQSPKYLFRKEGQNVTLSCEQNLNHDAMYWYRQDPGQGLRLIYYSQIVNDFQKGDIAEGYSVSREKKESFPLTVTSAQKNPTAFYLCASSNQGRGGYTFGSGTRLTVV.

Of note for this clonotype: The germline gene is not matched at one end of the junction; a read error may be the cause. DNA of the CDR3: TGTGCCATCAGTGAGGATCAGGATCTCCGGAGCATAAATTTT. Translation: CAISEDQDLRSINF. The chain is built from TRBV10-3 and TRBJ1-3; D ambiguous. The germline CDR1 and CDR2 sequences are ENHRY and SYGVKD. The CDR3 contains 14 residues.

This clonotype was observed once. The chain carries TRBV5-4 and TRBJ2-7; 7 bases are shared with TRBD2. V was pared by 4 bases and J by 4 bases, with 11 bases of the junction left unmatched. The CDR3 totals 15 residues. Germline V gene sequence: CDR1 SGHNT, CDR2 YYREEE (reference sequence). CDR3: CASSQWTRVLYEQYF. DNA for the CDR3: TGTGCCAGCAGCCAATGGACTAGGGTCTTGTACGAGCAGTACTTC.

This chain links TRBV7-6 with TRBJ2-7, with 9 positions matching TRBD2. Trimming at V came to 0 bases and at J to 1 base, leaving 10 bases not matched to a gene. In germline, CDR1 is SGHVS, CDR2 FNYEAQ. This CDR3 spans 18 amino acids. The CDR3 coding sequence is TGTGCCAGCAGCTTAGCGTATGCTAGCGGGGTTGGTTCCTACGAGCAGTACTTC. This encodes CASSLAYASGVGSYEQYF.

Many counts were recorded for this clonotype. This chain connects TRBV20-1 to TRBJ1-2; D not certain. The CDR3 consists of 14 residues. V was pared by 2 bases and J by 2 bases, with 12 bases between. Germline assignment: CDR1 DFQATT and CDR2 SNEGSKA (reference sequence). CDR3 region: CSARRTRGNYGYTF. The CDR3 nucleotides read TGCAGTGCTAGAAGGACCCGCGGGAACTATGGCTACACCTTC.

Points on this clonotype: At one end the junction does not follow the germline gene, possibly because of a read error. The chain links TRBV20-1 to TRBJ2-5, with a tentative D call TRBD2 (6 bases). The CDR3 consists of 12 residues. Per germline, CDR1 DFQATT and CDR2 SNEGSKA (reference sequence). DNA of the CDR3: TGCAGCGCTAGAGGGCCTAGCGCGACCCAGTACTTC. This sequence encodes CSARGPSATQYF.

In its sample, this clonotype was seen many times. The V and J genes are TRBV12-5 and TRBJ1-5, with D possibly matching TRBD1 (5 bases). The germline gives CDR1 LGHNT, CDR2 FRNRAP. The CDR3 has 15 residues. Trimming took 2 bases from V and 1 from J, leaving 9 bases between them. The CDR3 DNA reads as TGTGCTAGTGGTTTGACGGGGGACAGCAATCAGCCCCAGCATTTT. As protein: CASGLTGDSNQPQHF.

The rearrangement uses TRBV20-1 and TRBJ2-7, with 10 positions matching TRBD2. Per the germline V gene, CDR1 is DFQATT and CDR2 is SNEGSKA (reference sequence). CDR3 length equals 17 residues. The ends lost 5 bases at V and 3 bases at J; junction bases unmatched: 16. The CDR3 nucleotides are TGCAGTGCTGAGGATAGCGGGGGGCGAGGGATCTTCTACGAGCAGTACTTC. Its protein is CSAEDSGGRGIFYEQYF.

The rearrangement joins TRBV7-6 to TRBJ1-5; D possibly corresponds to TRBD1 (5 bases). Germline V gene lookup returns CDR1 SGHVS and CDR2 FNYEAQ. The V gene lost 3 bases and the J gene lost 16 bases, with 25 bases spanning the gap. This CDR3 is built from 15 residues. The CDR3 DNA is TGTGCCAGCAGCTTGGCTGAGAGGGGATTCACCCCTCCACATTTT. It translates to CASSLAERGFTPPHF. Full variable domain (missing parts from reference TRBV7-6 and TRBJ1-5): GAGVSQSPRYKVTKRGQDVALRCDPISGHVSLYWYRQALGQGPEFLTYFNYEAQQDKSGLPNDRFSAERPEGSISTLTIQRTEQRDSAMYRCASSLAERGFTPPHFGDGTRLSIL.

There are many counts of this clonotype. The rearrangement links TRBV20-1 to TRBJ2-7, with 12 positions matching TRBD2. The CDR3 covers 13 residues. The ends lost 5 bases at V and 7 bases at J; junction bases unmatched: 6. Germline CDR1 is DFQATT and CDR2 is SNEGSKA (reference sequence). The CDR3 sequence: CSAEDLAGGEQYF. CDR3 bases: TGCAGTGCTGAAGATCTAGCGGGGGGGGAGCAGTACTTC.

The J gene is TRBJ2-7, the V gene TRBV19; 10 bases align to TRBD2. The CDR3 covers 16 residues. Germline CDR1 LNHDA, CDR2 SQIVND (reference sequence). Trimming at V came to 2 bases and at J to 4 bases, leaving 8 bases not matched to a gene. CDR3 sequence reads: CASSISPSGGVYEQYF. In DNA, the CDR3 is TGTGCCAGTAGTATATCTCCTAGCGGGGGAGTTTACGAGCAGTACTTC.

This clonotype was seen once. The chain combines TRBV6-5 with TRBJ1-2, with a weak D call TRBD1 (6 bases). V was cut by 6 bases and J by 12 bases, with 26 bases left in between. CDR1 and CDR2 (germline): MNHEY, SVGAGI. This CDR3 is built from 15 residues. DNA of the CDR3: TGTGCCAGCAGCCTCCGATGGGGGGGCAGCTCTGGAAACACCTTC. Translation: CASSLRWGGSSGNTF.

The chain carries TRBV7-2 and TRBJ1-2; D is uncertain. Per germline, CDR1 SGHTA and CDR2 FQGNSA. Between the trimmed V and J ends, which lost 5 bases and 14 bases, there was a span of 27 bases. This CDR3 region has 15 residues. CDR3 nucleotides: TGTGCCAGCAGCCCCGGACGTTTAATGGTCGATAACTATACCTTC. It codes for CASSPGRLMVDNYTF.